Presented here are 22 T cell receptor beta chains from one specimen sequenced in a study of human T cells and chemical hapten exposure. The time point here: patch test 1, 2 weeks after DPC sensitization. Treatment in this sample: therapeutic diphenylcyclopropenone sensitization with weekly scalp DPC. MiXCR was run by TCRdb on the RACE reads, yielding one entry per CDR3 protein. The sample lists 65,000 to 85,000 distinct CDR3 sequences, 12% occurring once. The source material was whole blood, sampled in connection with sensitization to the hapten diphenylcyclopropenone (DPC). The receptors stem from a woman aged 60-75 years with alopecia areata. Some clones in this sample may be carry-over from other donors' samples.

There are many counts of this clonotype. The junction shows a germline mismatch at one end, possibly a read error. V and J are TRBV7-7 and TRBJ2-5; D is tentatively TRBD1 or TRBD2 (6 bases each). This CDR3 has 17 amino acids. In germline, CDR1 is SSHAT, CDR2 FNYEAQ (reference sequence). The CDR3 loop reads CASSRTIPGAYQETQYF. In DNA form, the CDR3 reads TGTGCTAGCAGCCGAACCATACCGGGGGCCTACCAAGAGACCCAGTACTTC. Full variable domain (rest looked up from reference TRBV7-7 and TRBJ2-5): GAGVSQSPRYKVTKRGQDVTLRCDPISSHATLYWYQQALGQGPEFLTYFNYEAQPDKSGLPSDRFSAERPEGSISTLTIQRTEQRDSAMYRCASSRTIPGAYQETQYFGPGTRLLVL.

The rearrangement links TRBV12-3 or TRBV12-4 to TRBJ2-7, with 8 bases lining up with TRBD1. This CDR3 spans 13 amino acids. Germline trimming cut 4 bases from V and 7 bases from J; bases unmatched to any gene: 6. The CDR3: CASSSVTGGEQYF. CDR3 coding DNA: TGTGCCAGCAGTTCGGTTACAGGGGGTGAGCAGTACTTC.

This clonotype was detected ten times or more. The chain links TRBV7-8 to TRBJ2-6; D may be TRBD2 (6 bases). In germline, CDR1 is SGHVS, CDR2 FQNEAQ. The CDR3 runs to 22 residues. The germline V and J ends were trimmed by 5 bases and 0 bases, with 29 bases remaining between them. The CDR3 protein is CASSGRIRGNKDKSSGANVLTF. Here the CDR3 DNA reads TGTGCCAGCAGCGGCCGGATTCGGGGGAACAAAGATAAAAGCTCTGGGGCCAACGTCCTGACTTTC.

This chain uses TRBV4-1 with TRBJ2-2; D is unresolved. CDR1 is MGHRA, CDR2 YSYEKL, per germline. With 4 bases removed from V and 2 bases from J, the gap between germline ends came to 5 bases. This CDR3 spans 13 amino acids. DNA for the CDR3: TGCGCCAGCAGCCCTCCTAACACCGGGGAGCTGTTTTTT. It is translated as CASSPPNTGELFF.

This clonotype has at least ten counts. CDR3 bases: TGTGCCAGCAGCATGACAGTCTTGGGAAACATTCAGTACTTC. This gives the protein CASSMTVLGNIQYF. The chain combines TRBV7-2 with TRBJ2-4; a weak D match, TRBD1 (5 bases). The CDR3 is made up of 14 amino acids. Per germline, CDR1 SGHTA and CDR2 FQGNSA. Trimming pared 5 bases from V and 6 bases from J, leaving 14 bases between. The complete variable domain, with remaining parts taken from reference TRBV7-2 and TRBJ2-4, reads GAGVSQSPSNKVTEKGKDVELRCDPISGHTALYWYRQSLGQGLEFLIYFQGNSAPDKSGLPSDRFSAERTGGSVSTLTIQRTQQEDSAVYLCASSMTVLGNIQYFGAGTRLSVL.

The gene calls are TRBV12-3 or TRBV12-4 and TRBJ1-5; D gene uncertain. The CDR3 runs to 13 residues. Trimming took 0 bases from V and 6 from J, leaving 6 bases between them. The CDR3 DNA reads TGTGCCAGCAGTTTAGCCCCCATTCAGCCCCAGCATTTT. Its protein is CASSLAPIQPQHF.

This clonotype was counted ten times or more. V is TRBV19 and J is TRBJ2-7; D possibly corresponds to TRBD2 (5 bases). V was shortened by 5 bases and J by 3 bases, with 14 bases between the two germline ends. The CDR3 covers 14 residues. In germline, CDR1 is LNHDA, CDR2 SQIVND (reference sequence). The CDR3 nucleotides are TGTGCCAGTAGTGGCCAGGCGGGTGTCTACGAGCAGTACTTC. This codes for CASSGQAGVYEQYF.

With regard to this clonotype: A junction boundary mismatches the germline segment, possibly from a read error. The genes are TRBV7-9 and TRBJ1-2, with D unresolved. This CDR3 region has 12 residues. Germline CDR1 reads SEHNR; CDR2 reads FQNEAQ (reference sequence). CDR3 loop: CASSLAGYGYSF. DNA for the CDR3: TGTGCCAGCAGCTTAGCAGGCTATGGCTACTCCTTC.

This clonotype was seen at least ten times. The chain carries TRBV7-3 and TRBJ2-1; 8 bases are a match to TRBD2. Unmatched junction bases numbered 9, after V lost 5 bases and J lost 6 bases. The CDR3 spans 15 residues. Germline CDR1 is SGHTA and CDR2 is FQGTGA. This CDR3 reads CASSTGTSRSNEQFF. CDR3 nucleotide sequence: TGTGCCAGCAGCACCGGGACTAGTAGGAGCAATGAGCAGTTCTTC. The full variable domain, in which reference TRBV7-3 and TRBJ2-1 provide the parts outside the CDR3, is GAGVSQTPSNKVTEKGKYVELRCDPISGHTALYWYRQSLGQGPEFLIYFQGTGAADDSGLPNDRFFAVRPEGSVSTLKIQRTERGDSAVYLCASSTGTSRSNEQFFGPGTRLTVL.

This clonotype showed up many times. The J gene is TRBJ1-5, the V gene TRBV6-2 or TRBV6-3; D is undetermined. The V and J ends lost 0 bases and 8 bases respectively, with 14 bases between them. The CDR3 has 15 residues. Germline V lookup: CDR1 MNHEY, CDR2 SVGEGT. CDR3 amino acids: CASSYSKVSGEPQHF. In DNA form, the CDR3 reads TGTGCCAGCAGTTACTCGAAGGTCAGTGGAGAGCCCCAGCATTTT.

The CDR3 spells CAISGGAGPQHF. In DNA form, the CDR3 reads TGTGCCATCAGTGGCGGAGCCGGACCCCAGCATTTT. The chain employs TRBV10-3 and TRBJ1-5; no definite D call. There are 12 residues in the CDR3. Germline V gene lookup returns CDR1 ENHRY and CDR2 SYGVKD. V lost 4 bases and J 10 bases, leaving 11 bases between the germline ends.

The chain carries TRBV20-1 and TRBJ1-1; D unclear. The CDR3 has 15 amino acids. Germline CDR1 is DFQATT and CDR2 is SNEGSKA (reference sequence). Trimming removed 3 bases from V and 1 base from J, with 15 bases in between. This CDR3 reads CSASLSFDWNTEAFF. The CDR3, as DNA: TGCAGTGCTAGTCTCAGCTTTGACTGGAACACTGAAGCTTTCTTT.

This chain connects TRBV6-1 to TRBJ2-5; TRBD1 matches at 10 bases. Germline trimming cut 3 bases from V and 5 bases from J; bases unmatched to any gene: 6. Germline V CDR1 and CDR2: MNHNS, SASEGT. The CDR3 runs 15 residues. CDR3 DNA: TGTGCCAGCAGTGACGGACAGGGGGTATCGGAGACCCAGTACTTC. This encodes CASSDGQGVSETQYF.

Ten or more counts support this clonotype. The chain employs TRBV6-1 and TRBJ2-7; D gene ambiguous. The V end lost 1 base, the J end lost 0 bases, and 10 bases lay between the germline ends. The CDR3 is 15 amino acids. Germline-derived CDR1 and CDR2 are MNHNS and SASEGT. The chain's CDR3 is CASSEVQYSSYEQYF. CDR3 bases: TGTGCCAGCAGTGAAGTTCAATACAGCTCCTACGAGCAGTACTTC.

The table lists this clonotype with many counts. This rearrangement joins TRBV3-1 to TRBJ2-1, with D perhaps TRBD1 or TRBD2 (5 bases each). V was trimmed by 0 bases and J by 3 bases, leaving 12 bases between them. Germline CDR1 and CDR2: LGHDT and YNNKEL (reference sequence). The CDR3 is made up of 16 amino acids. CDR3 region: CASSQDRGTDYNEQFF. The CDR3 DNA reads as TGTGCCAGCAGCCAAGATAGAGGGACGGACTACAATGAGCAGTTCTTC.

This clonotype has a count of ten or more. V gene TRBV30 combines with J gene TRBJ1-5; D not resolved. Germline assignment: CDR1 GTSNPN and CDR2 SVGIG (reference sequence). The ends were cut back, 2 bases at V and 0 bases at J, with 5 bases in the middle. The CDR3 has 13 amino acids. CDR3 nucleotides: TGTGCCTGGAGTTTTGATAGCAATCAGCCCCAGCATTTT. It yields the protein CAWSFDSNQPQHF.

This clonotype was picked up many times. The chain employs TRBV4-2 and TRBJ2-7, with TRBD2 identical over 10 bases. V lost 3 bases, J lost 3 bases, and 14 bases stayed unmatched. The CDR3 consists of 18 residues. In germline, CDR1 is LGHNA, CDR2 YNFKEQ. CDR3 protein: CASSHVLAGKPEFYEQYF. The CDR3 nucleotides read TGTGCCAGCAGCCACGTACTAGCGGGGAAGCCGGAATTCTACGAGCAGTACTTC.

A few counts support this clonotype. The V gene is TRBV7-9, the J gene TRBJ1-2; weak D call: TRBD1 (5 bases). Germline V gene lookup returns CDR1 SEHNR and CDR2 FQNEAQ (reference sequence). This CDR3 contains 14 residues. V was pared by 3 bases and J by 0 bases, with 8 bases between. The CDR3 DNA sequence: TGTGCCAGCAGCTTCCCGACAGCTAACTATGGCTACACCTTC. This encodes CASSFPTANYGYTF.

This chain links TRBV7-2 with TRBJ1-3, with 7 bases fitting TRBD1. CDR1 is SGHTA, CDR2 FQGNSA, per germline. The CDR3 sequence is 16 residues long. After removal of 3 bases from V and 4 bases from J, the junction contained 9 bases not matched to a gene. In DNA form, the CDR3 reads TGTGCCAGCAGCTTTCAGGGGGAGGCCTCGGGAAACACCATATATTTT. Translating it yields CASSFQGEASGNTIYF.

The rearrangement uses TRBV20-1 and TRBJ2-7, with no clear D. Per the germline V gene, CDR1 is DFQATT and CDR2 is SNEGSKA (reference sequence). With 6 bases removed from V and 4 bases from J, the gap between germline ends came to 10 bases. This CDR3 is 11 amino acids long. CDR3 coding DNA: TGCAGTGCACAGACACAATACGAGCAGTACTTC. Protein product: CSAQTQYEQYF.

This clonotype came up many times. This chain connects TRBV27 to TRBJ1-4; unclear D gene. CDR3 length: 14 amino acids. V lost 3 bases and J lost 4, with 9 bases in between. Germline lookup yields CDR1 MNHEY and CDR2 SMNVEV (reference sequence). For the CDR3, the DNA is TGTGCCAGCAGTTTCGGCCGCCATAATGAAAAACTGTTTTTT. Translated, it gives CASSFGRHNEKLFF.

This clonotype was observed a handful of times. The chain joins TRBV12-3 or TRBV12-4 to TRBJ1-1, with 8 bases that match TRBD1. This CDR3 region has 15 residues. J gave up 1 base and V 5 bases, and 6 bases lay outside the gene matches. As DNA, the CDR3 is TGTGCCAGCAGTCCGACAGGGGCCCAGAACACTGAAGCTTTCTTT. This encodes CASSPTGAQNTEAFF.